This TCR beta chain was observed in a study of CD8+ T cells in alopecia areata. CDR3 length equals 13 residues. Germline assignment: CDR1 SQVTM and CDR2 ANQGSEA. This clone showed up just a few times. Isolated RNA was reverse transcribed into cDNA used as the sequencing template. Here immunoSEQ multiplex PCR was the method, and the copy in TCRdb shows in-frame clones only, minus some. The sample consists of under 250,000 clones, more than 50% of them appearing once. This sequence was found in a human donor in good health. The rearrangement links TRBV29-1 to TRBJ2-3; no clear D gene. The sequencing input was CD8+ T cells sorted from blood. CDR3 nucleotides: TGCAGTGCTCTACCACTAAGCACAGATACGCAGTATTTT. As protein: CSALPLSTDTQYF.